The entry that follows covers one T cell receptor beta chain sequence. The data were produced by immunoSEQ multiplex PCR, yet TCRdb's version contains in-frame clones alone and is incomplete. Found here are about 220,000 clones, about four fifths of them singletons; the top ten hold roughly 2.5%. The data stem from a study of blood T cell repertoires in COVID-19. The CDR3 runs to 15 residues. V dropped 5 bases and J dropped 3; count of bases not matched to a gene: 8. Germline V gene data show CDR1 as MNHEY and CDR2 as SVGEGT. V is TRBV6-2 or TRBV6-3 and J is TRBJ2-7; TRBD1 agrees at 9 bases. The sequencing sample was made of peripheral blood. This TCR was sampled from a woman between 35 and 50 years old with active or convalescent COVID-19. Here the CDR3 reads CASSPHGTGLYEQYF. The CDR3 DNA is TGTGCCAGCAGTCCCCACGGGACAGGGCTCTACGAGCAGTACTTC.